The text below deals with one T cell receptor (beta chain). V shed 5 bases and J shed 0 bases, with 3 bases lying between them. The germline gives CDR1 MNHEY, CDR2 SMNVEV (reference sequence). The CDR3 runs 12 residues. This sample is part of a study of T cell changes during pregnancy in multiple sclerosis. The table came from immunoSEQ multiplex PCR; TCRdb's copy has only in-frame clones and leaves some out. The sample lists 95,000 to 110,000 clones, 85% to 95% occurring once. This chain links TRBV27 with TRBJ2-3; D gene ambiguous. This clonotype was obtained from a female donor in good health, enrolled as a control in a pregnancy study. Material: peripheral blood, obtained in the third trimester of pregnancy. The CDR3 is CASSESTDTQYF. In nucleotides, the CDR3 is TGTGCCAGCAGTGAGAGCACAGATACGCAGTATTTT.